This T cell receptor (beta chain) originates from a study of blood T cells in healthy people across ages. The CDR3 sequence is 12 residues long. V was clipped by 3 bases and J by 2 bases, with 7 bases between them. Germline CDR1 and CDR2: DFQATT and SNEGSKA (reference sequence). PCR was performed a second time for roughly 7 to 11 cycles using a sample-barcoded 5' primer and a J-beta primer mix. A single record per CDR3 protein comes from TCRdb applying MiXCR to the 5' RACE reads. This sample has around 820,000 distinct CDR3 sequences, with 25% found just once. The table lists this clonotype with a few counts. Its antigen is currently unknown. Points from the study as a whole: More naive CD4+ cells and higher diversity marked long-lived donors relative to aged donors.

The same sample was also studied in work on T cells of mothers and their children. This second study notes: Slightly, though not significantly, more overlap was seen in related than in unrelated mother-child pairs.

The rearrangement joins TRBV20-1 to TRBJ1-2; D not certain. This clonotype originated in a boy aged 10-17 years in good health. Input material: blood. The CDR3 DNA reads as TGCAGTGCTAGGACACCAAACTATGGCTACACCTTC. Translation: CSARTPNYGYTF.